Shown below are 14 T cell receptor beta chains from a single sample sequenced in a study of Graves' ophthalmopathy and Graves' hyperthyroidism. Transcripts of RNA were the source for amplifying TCR beta CDR3 regions. An initial RT-PCR round employing HTBI primers preceded a second-round multiplex PCR. TCRdb called the multiplex PCR reads again in MiXCR, with one record for every CDR3 protein. Among over a million distinct CDR3 sequences listed, about two fifths were seen once. Sequences were obtained from peripheral blood or thyroid tissue (not recorded which). These receptors were taken from an adult man with Graves' hyperthyroidism.

The table lists this clonotype with many counts. The V gene is TRBV6-5, the J gene TRBJ1-5; D remains ambiguous. The CDR3 extends over 13 amino acids. Germline CDR1 reads MNHEY; CDR2 reads SVGAGI. Trimming took 5 bases from V and 6 from J, leaving 11 bases between them. The CDR3 DNA sequence: TGTGCCAGCAGTACAACGATTAGTCAGCCCCAGCATTTT. The encoded protein is CASSTTISQPQHF.

The chain employs TRBV3-1 and TRBJ1-5; 7 nucleotides match TRBD1. With 0 bases clipped from V and 7 bases from J, the junction kept 3 bases outside the gene matches. The CDR3 is 14 residues long. Per the germline V gene, CDR1 is LGHDT and CDR2 is YNNKEL (reference sequence). Here the CDR3 DNA reads TGTGCCAGCAGCCAAGACGCAGGGGGACAGCCCCAGCATTTT. Protein product: CASSQDAGGQPQHF.

This clonotype was recorded many times. CDR3 sequence reads: CASSLRLAGTNTGELFF. The CDR3 bases are TGTGCCAGCAGCTTGAGACTAGCGGGAACGAACACCGGGGAGCTGTTTTTT. The gene calls are TRBV5-8 and TRBJ2-2; 11 bases align to TRBD2. V trimming: 1 base; J trimming: 0 bases; junction bases outside the gene matches: 2. The CDR3 covers 17 residues. CDR1 SGHTS and CDR2 YDEGEE come from the germline V gene. Complete variable domain (other parts from reference TRBV5-8 and TRBJ2-2): EAGVTQSPTHLIKTRGQQATLRCSPISGHTSVYWYQQALGLGLQFLLWYDEGEERNRGNFPPRFSGRQFPNYSSELNVNALELEDSALYLCASSLRLAGTNTGELFFGEGSRLTVL.

In this sample, this clonotype turned up many times. The chain links TRBV12-3 or TRBV12-4 to TRBJ2-7, with 8 bases matching TRBD2. The V segment lost 2 bases and the J segment 2 bases; nucleotides outside the gene matches: 2. The length of the CDR3 is 14 residues. The CDR3, as DNA: TGTGCCAGCAGTTTAAGGCGGGGGGCCTACGAGCAGTACTTC. Translated, it gives CASSLRRGAYEQYF.

In this sample, this clonotype turned up many times. This chain links TRBV7-8 with TRBJ2-2; tentatively, D is TRBD2 (6 bases). The germline V gene has CDR1 SGHVS and CDR2 FQNEAQ. The CDR3 has 13 amino acids. Trimming cost V 5 bases and J 5 bases, with 9 bases left between them. CDR3 region: CASSRSGTGELFF. The CDR3 nucleotides read TGTGCCAGCAGCCGGAGCGGGACCGGGGAGCTGTTTTTT.

This sequence joins TRBV10-3 and TRBJ1-5; a weak D match, TRBD1 (6 bases). There are 20 residues in the CDR3. Germline V CDR1 and CDR2: ENHRY, SYGVKD. Trimming pared 10 bases from V and 0 bases from J, leaving 31 bases between. CDR3 bases: TGTGCCAGCTCATGGGGGGGGCCTTCGATAGGGGAGAATAGCAATCAGCCCCAGCATTTT. This encodes CASSWGGPSIGENSNQPQHF.

This CDR3 is CSVVSGAFF. The CDR3, as DNA: TGCAGCGTTGTTTCGGGGGCTTTCTTT. The rearrangement joins TRBV29-1 to TRBJ1-1; D is undetermined. Between the trimmed V and J ends, which lost 4 bases and 11 bases, there was a span of 8 bases. The CDR3 has 9 amino acids. Germline-derived CDR1 and CDR2 are SQVTM and ANQGSEA.

Ten or more counts support this clonotype. This chain joins TRBV2 and TRBJ2-7; D is possibly TRBD1 (5 bases). CDR3 length: 11 amino acids. The germline V and J ends were trimmed by 7 bases and 5 bases, with 9 bases remaining between them. Germline CDR1 SNHLY, CDR2 FYNNEI. DNA of the CDR3: TGTGCCAGCATAGGACAAGACGAGCAGTACTTC. Its translation: CASIGQDEQYF. The full variable domain, completed using reference TRBV2 and TRBJ2-7, is EPEVTQTPSHQVTQMGQEVILRCVPISNHLYFYWYRQILGQKVEFLVSFYNNEISEKSEIFDDQFSVERPDGSNFTLKIRSTKLEDSAMYFCASIGQDEQYFGPGTRLTVT.

The table lists this clonotype with many counts. The chain carries TRBV7-8 and TRBJ1-4, with D possibly being TRBD1 (6 bases). The CDR3 totals 14 residues. Germline V lookup: CDR1 SGHVS, CDR2 FQNEAQ. Trimming shortened V by 7 bases and J by 3 bases, and 12 bases separated the two germline ends. The CDR3 DNA follows: TGTGCCAGCACTACAGGGAGCCCTAATGAAAAACTGTTTTTT. This translates into CASTTGSPNEKLFF.

In this sample, this clonotype turned up many times. V and J are TRBV12-3 or TRBV12-4 and TRBJ1-1, with 7 bases aligning to TRBD1. Trimming at V came to 4 bases and at J to 6 bases, leaving 8 bases not matched to a gene. There are 14 residues in the CDR3. In DNA form, the CDR3 reads TGTGCCAGCAGTTACTCGACAGGGAGGCCTGAAGCTTTCTTT. Translation gives CASSYSTGRPEAFF.

DNA of the CDR3: TGTGCCAGTAGTATTGGAAGACAGACCCAGTACTTC. Translated, it gives CASSIGRQTQYF. The genes are TRBV19 and TRBJ2-5; D remains ambiguous. Looked up from germline, CDR1 is LNHDA and CDR2 is SQIVND (reference sequence). Trimming stripped 3 bases from V and 6 bases from J, with 8 bases between. This CDR3 is built from 12 residues.

V usage is TRBV29-1 and J usage is TRBJ1-2; 7 nucleotides line up with TRBD1. CDR3 length: 12 residues. Germline trimming cut 6 bases from V and 12 bases from J; bases unmatched to any gene: 13. Germline-derived CDR1 and CDR2 are SQVTM and ANQGSEA. Written as DNA, the CDR3 is TGCAGCGTCCTATCCGGGACAGAAATCAACACCTTC. This gives the protein CSVLSGTEINTF.

This clonotype showed up just a few times. The chain combines TRBV28 with TRBJ1-5; D may be TRBD1 (5 bases). There are 15 residues in the CDR3. Germline CDR1 reads MDHEN; CDR2 reads SYDVKM. Trimming cost V 8 bases and J 5 bases, with 19 bases left between them. CDR3 protein: CASPTRRRVDQPQHF. As DNA, the CDR3 is TGTGCCAGCCCGACGCGGCGCAGGGTCGATCAGCCCCAGCATTTT.

This clonotype was seen more than once but under ten times. The chain has TRBV20-1 and TRBJ2-7; 10 bases agree with TRBD2. The CDR3 has 15 amino acids. Trimming at V came to 0 bases and at J to 3 bases, leaving 5 bases not matched to a gene. In germline, CDR1 is DFQATT, CDR2 SNEGSKA (reference sequence). CDR3 residues: CSAREPLAGFYEQYF. For the CDR3, the DNA is TGCAGTGCTAGAGAACCACTAGCGGGATTCTACGAGCAGTACTTC.